A selection of T cell receptor beta chains follows, all from one sample in a study of regulatory T cells in long-lasting Graves disease. TCRdb independently ran MiXCR on the multiplex PCR reads; one entry per CDR3 protein. The table has hundreds of thousands of distinct CDR3 sequences, about a fifth seen once. The specimen comprised peripheral blood mononuclear cells (PBMCs), sampled when the disease was refractory, from a patient treated with antithyroid drugs. The receptors stem from a female donor with Graves disease. Each CDR3 is given with its conserved first and last residue. Each record gives: V gene, J gene, CDR3 protein.

V: TRBV10-2; J: TRBJ1-2; CDR3: CASSGQTINYGYTF
V: TRBV18; J: TRBJ2-5; CDR3: CASSPYQGGTETQYF
V: TRBV28; J: TRBJ1-4; CDR3: CASSSGGNEKLFF
V: TRBV12-3/TRBV12-4; J: TRBJ1-4; CDR3: CASSPQGNSNEKLFF
V: TRBV28; J: TRBJ2-7; CDR3: CASTPRGGAYEQYF
V: TRBV24-1; J: TRBJ2-5; CDR3: CATSDLDLQETQYF
V: TRBV6-9; J: TRBJ2-7; CDR3: CASSYVLSWDSPYEQYF
V: TRBV3-1; J: TRBJ1-1; CDR3: CASSPGGGARSEAFF
V: TRBV28; J: TRBJ2-3; CDR3: CASGVPDTQYF
V: TRBV5-1; J: TRBJ2-7; CDR3: CASSPGRGIRGEYPSYEQYF
V: TRBV7-9; J: TRBJ1-1; CDR3: CASSLATGRNTEAFF
V: TRBV7-2; J: TRBJ2-7; CDR3: CASSLAQGLWYEQYF
V: TRBV30; J: TRBJ1-1; CDR3: CAWTLDRNTEAFF
V: TRBV4-1; J: TRBJ2-3; CDR3: CASSQIPGRADTQYF
V: TRBV12-3/TRBV12-4; J: TRBJ2-2; CDR3: CASSLETGGGGELFF
V: TRBV7-9; J: TRBJ2-7; CDR3: CASSPGRAYEQYF
V: TRBV2; J: TRBJ1-5; CDR3: CASSQARGQGLGQPQHF
V: TRBV6-5; J: TRBJ2-7; CDR3: CASSWDSHEQYF
V: TRBV12-3/TRBV12-4; J: TRBJ2-7; CDR3: CASSYSAVLGAPYYEQYF
V: TRBV9; J: TRBJ1-2; CDR3: CASSGRTVDNYGYTF
V: TRBV6-1; J: TRBJ1-5; CDR3: CASSEAGGPNQPQHF
V: TRBV12-3/TRBV12-4; J: TRBJ2-7; CDR3: CASTEGDSYEQYF
V: TRBV7-6; J: TRBJ2-5; CDR3: CASSPQGERFETQYF
V: TRBV6-1; J: TRBJ2-2; CDR3: CASSPRTGAGNTGELFF
V: TRBV30; J: TRBJ1-1; CDR3: CAWSVGFGAGKNTEAFF
V: TRBV11-2; J: TRBJ2-7; CDR3: CASSPYTNEQYF
V: TRBV6-1; J: TRBJ1-1; CDR3: CASTAPMNTEAFF
V: TRBV14; J: TRBJ2-7; CDR3: CASSWSGGPGSYEQYF
V: TRBV7-9; J: TRBJ2-7; CDR3: CASRGTAGYEQYF
V: TRBV24-1; J: TRBJ1-5; CDR3: CATSDSTGGYSNQPQHF
V: TRBV4-3; J: TRBJ2-4; CDR3: CASSQDRGLAKNIQYF
V: TRBV27; J: TRBJ1-3; CDR3: CASRRDRNSGNTIYF
V: TRBV20-1; J: TRBJ1-1; CDR3: CSARDRGGAFF
V: TRBV11-2; J: TRBJ2-7; CDR3: CASSLEGGRAYEQYF
V: TRBV28; J: TRBJ2-7; CDR3: CASSFRDRGPYEQYF
V: TRBV28; J: TRBJ2-7; CDR3: CASSSPGQGVYEQYF
V: TRBV20-1; J: TRBJ1-1; CDR3: CSAIMGLDTEAFF
V: TRBV5-8; J: TRBJ2-5; CDR3: CASSPEGGGETQYF
V: TRBV5-1; J: TRBJ1-1; CDR3: CASSLGDRGVMSTEAFF
V: TRBV5-4; J: TRBJ2-5; CDR3: CASSSPQETQYF
V: TRBV4-3; J: TRBJ1-4; CDR3: CASSQGSTGSGEKLFF
V: TRBV2; J: TRBJ1-5; CDR3: CASSEAGGAGNQPQHF
V: TRBV27; J: TRBJ1-2; CDR3: CASSLDSASLYGYTF
V: TRBV27; J: TRBJ1-3; CDR3: CASSPRGANSGNTIYF
V: TRBV28; J: TRBJ2-7; CDR3: CASSSGGGQGDEQYF
V: TRBV6-5; J: TRBJ2-7; CDR3: CASSYARQSSGEQYF
V: TRBV14; J: TRBJ2-5; CDR3: CASSQDGRSRQETQYF
V: TRBV6-2/TRBV6-3; J: TRBJ1-2; CDR3: CASSDWGPGGYTF
V: TRBV20-1; J: TRBJ2-5; CDR3: CSAKAGGLETQYF
V: TRBV5-1; J: TRBJ1-6; CDR3: CASSEDSSYNSPLHF
V: TRBV7-9; J: TRBJ1-1; CDR3: CASSKAAGGRRNTEAFF
V: TRBV2; J: TRBJ2-7; CDR3: CASSDQGFSYGQYF
V: TRBV5-6; J: TRBJ2-7; CDR3: CASSPRLAGVGYEQYF
V: TRBV19; J: TRBJ2-7; CDR3: CASGTDHEQYF
V: TRBV11-2; J: TRBJ2-7; CDR3: CASSLGGLPYEQYF
V: TRBV15; J: TRBJ1-6; CDR3: CATSRDRSAQGGAYNSPLHF
V: TRBV3-1; J: TRBJ1-2; CDR3: CASSDLGKSYTF